This TCR beta chain was identified during a study of cytomegalovirus exposure and HLA in healthy donors. Study outcomes and limitations: The sole available immune exposure information was CMV serostatus. In a later analysis, a missense DCLRE1C variant was linked to TCR beta V- and J-gene trimming.

The germline CDR1 and CDR2 sequences are SEHNR and FQNEAQ (reference sequence). Between the trimmed V and J ends, which lost 0 bases and 0 bases, there was a span of 6 bases. The CDR3 is 14 amino acids. As to this clone: Its antigen is not identified.

Both 60 Vbeta primers and 13 Jbeta primers went into the PCR. Assay: immunoSEQ multiplex PCR; the TCRdb copy retains only in-frame clones and omits some. This sample has 150,000 to 200,000 clones, with more than 60% found just once. This sequence was found in a male donor in good health and CMV-seronegative. V gene TRBV7-9 combines with J gene TRBJ2-7, with no clear D. The sequencing input was PBMCs. CDR3 loop: CASSLAGLSYEQYF. Here the CDR3 DNA reads TGTGCCAGCAGCTTAGCGGGCCTCTCCTACGAGCAGTACTTC.